These 13 T cell receptor beta chains were sequenced from one sample in a study of blood T cell repertoires in COVID-19 (dated by TCRdb to the early 2020s). The library was produced with the immunoSEQ multiplex PCR assay. TCRdb carries this immuneACCESS record with in-frame sequences only. Its versions omit some clonotypes, under half of them owing to an unresolved V gene in the studies checked, with the rest unexplained. For this sample the table gives 120,000 to 150,000 clones, of which about 83% were detected only once. 8.6% of the sample is taken by the ten largest. Sequenced sample: peripheral blood. Every receptor here comes from a woman aged 50 to 65 with active or convalescent COVID-19.

The chain links TRBV6-2 or TRBV6-3 to TRBJ2-3; a possible D gene is TRBD2 (5 bases). V shed 2 bases and J shed 6 bases, with 15 bases lying between them. The germline V gene encodes CDR1 MNHEY and CDR2 SVGEGT. The CDR3 is 15 residues long. DNA for the CDR3: TGTGCCAGCAGTTACCTATCACTCTCGGGGGATACGCAGTATTTT. It encodes CASSYLSLSGDTQYF.

This clone was seen once. The chain joins TRBV27 to TRBJ2-2, with 7 positions matching TRBD1. V trimming: 6 bases; J trimming: 5 bases; junction bases outside the gene matches: 15. The CDR3 is 17 amino acids. Germline assignment: CDR1 MNHEY and CDR2 SMNVEV (reference sequence). The CDR3 protein is CASRRQTGVPGTGELFF. CDR3 nucleotide sequence: TGTGCCAGCAGACGCCAAACAGGGGTCCCCGGAACCGGGGAGCTGTTTTTT.

The chain carries TRBV28 and TRBJ2-2; TRBD2 might be the D (7 bases). V gave up 11 bases and J gave up 9 bases, with 25 bases separating them. The CDR3 runs to 15 residues. Germline V lookup: CDR1 MDHEN, CDR2 SYDVKM. CDR3 coding DNA: TGTGCCTCAGCACGGGGGGCCACCGGAGCTCGGGAGCTGTTTTTT. Translating gives CASARGATGARELFF.

This chain uses TRBV15 with TRBJ1-5, with 7 bases matching TRBD1. V shed 1 base, J shed 9 bases, and the junction held 12 bases outside the gene matches. This CDR3 spans 16 amino acids. Germline V gene sequence: CDR1 LNHNV, CDR2 YYDKDF (reference sequence). CDR3 DNA sequence: TGTGCCACCAGCAGAGGACAGGGTCTAAGTTCGCGGCCCCAGCATTTT. Amino acid sequence: CATSRGQGLSSRPQHF.

This clone has only one observation. J is TRBJ1-2 and V is TRBV2, with TRBD1 as a possible D gene (5 bases). The CDR3 consists of 14 residues. Germline-derived CDR1 and CDR2 are SNHLY and FYNNEI. V lost 4 bases to trimming and J lost 6 bases, with 15 bases between them. The CDR3 DNA reads TGTGCCAGCAGTGCGATGCTCAGGGTCGATGGCTACACCTTC. This encodes CASSAMLRVDGYTF.

This clone turned up a few times. The CDR3 region has the DNA TGTGCCAGCAGTCCCAGGGACTACAATGAGCAGTTCTTC. It specifies CASSPRDYNEQFF. The V and J genes are TRBV12-3 or TRBV12-4 and TRBJ2-1; tentatively, D is TRBD1 (5 bases). The CDR3 has 13 residues. V was clipped by 5 bases and J by 3 bases, with 8 bases between them.

The rearrangement uses TRBV6-6 and TRBJ2-1, with D perhaps matching TRBD1 (5 bases). The CDR3 extends over 15 amino acids. Germline loops: CDR1 MNHNY, CDR2 SVGAGI (reference sequence). Between the trimmed V and J ends, which lost 2 bases and 2 bases, there was a span of 10 bases. CDR3 nucleotides: TGTGCCAGCAGTTACGTTCAGGGAACCTACAATGAGCAGTTCTTC. This sequence encodes CASSYVQGTYNEQFF.

V is TRBV7-3 and J is TRBJ2-3, with D unresolved. The CDR3 runs to 14 residues. V lost 3 bases to trimming and J lost 2 bases, with 9 bases between them. The germline V gene encodes CDR1 SGHTA and CDR2 FQGTGA. CDR3 residues: CASSLSRITDTQYF. The CDR3 DNA sequence: TGTGCCAGCAGCTTGTCCAGAATCACAGATACGCAGTATTTT.

This chain links TRBV28 with TRBJ1-3; D is uncertain. The CDR3 covers 14 residues. CDR1 and CDR2 from the germline V gene are MDHEN and SYDVKM. V was cut by 6 bases and J by 0 bases, with 9 bases left in between. The CDR3 region is CASRKAYSGNTIYF. In DNA form, the CDR3 reads TGTGCCAGCAGGAAAGCCTACTCTGGAAACACCATATATTTT.

The CDR3: CASSRNYEGGQETQYF. CDR3 in DNA: TGCGCCAGCAGCCGAAACTATGAAGGGGGCCAGGAGACCCAGTACTTC. The rearrangement uses TRBV4-1 and TRBJ2-5; 7 positions match TRBD1. V lost 4 bases, J lost 5 bases, and 13 bases stayed unmatched. This CDR3 contains 16 residues. Germline assignment: CDR1 MGHRA and CDR2 YSYEKL.

The chain links TRBV6-1 to TRBJ2-2; TRBD2 aligns across 12 bases. The CDR3 has 16 residues. J gave up 7 bases and V 4 bases, and 7 bases lay outside the gene matches. Germline V CDR1 and CDR2: MNHNS, SASEGT. The CDR3 DNA reads TGTGCCAGCAGTGGAGATGGACTAGCGGGGTTCGGGGAGCTGTTTTTT. This translates into CASSGDGLAGFGELFF.

V gene TRBV28 combines with J gene TRBJ1-5; possibly TRBD1 for D (5 bases). The germline V gene encodes CDR1 MDHEN and CDR2 SYDVKM. Trimming removed 5 bases at V and 3 bases at J, with 11 bases between. This CDR3 has 14 amino acids. The chain's CDR3 is CASSRGGTNQPQHF. The CDR3 DNA sequence: TGTGCCAGCAGTCGGGGGGGTACCAATCAGCCCCAGCATTTT.

The V and J genes are TRBV28 and TRBJ1-5; D perhaps matches TRBD1 (6 bases). V lost 6 bases and J lost 6, with 18 bases in between. Germline CDR1 reads MDHEN; CDR2 reads SYDVKM. This CDR3 is built from 15 residues. Here the CDR3 reads CASSPPRGAGQPQHF. For the CDR3, the DNA is TGTGCCAGCAGCCCCCCCCGGGGGGCGGGTCAGCCCCAGCATTTT.